Listed below are T cell receptor beta chains from one sample, sequenced in a study of OX40 agonist ivuxolimab in advanced cancers. Clones were read by immunoSEQ multiplex PCR, and TCRdb kept only the in-frame ones, dropping some. The repertoire holds about 100,000 clones, with approximately 90% as singletons. This specimen was CD4+ or CD8+ T cells sorted from blood, taken in a trial of the OX40 agonist ivuxolimab. The receptors originated from an adult with an advanced solid tumor such as melanoma, head and neck, liver or kidney cancer. Each CDR3 is given with its conserved first and last residue. Fields, in order: V gene, clone size, J gene, CDR3 protein. Size is stated for part of the rows, as once, few or many counts, or as a class when the clone is expanded.

TRBV15	.	TRBJ2-1	CATSRVGLVSNEQFF
TRBV5-6	once	TRBJ2-5	CASSFRGQETQYF
TRBV30	.	TRBJ2-2	CAWTHGGELFF
TRBV11-1	.	TRBJ2-3	CASSSYRSTDTQYF
TRBV6-1	.	TRBJ1-1	CASRLLRGSSEAFF
TRBV7-2	.	TRBJ2-7	CASSLSMGEQYF
TRBV11-3	.	TRBJ2-5	CASSLGWASGQETQYF
TRBV6-6	.	TRBJ1-4	CASSPADGLGNEKLFF
TRBV7-8	.	TRBJ1-2	CASTLGGAINYGYTF
TRBV6-1	.	TRBJ2-1	CASSEELIGQATEFF
TRBV11-2	.	TRBJ2-7	CASSWESVAYEQYF
TRBV10-1	.	TRBJ2-1	CASSELQQGTEQFF
TRBV9	.	TRBJ2-1	CASSMRTTLSYNEQFF
TRBV11-3	once	TRBJ2-7	CASSLRPSGHNEQYF
TRBV19	.	TRBJ2-7	CASSIAAAGPSEQYF
TRBV5-4	once	TRBJ1-1	CASSLGVGMNTEAFF
TRBV15	.	TRBJ1-4	CATSRFPNEKLFF
TRBV28	.	TRBJ1-2	CAGSLTGPGFYGYTF
TRBV10-3	few	TRBJ2-6	CAISGLAGGSSGANVLTF
TRBV5-6	.	TRBJ2-3	CASSPSGRNTFGTQYF
TRBV10-3	.	TRBJ1-1	CAISDYPSGTTEAFF
TRBV6-5	.	TRBJ2-3	CASSYSMALVSDTQYF
TRBV18	.	TRBJ2-5	CASSPPGRQETQYF
TRBV9	.	TRBJ1-1	CASSVDGTGGLRTEAFF
TRBV5-1	.	TRBJ2-7	CASSLDGTSLYEQYF
TRBV4-2	.	TRBJ2-7	CASSQDLGREGYEQYF
TRBV5-6	.	TRBJ2-7	CASNHGRGALNEQYF
TRBV6-5	.	TRBJ1-3	CASRATLHSGNTIYF
TRBV5-1	few	TRBJ2-7	CASSLGSSYEQYF
TRBV7-3	.	TRBJ2-3	CASSLTPYPAGGRGTQYF
TRBV5-4	.	TRBJ2-1	CASSPPRSSYNEQFF
TRBV5-4	.	TRBJ2-1	CASSGSGGLGNEQFF
TRBV7-8	.	TRBJ2-1	CASSPILAGLLDGSYNEQFF
TRBV18	.	TRBJ2-7	CASSRAGTGAYEQYF
TRBV11-1	.	TRBJ2-7	CASSLLAGHSYEQYF
TRBV11-2	.	TRBJ2-1	CASSSRLAGNEQFF
TRBV5-1	.	TRBJ1-2	CASSLDPGQNYGYTF
TRBV9	.	TRBJ2-1	CASSVGIPSSYNEQFF
TRBV6-1	.	TRBJ1-5	CASRLRDRRNQPQHF
TRBV13	.	TRBJ2-5	CASSLYGGRTKTQYF
TRBV4-2	.	TRBJ1-1	CASSGTGEAFF
TRBV5-8	.	TRBJ1-5	CASSPGRGPPHQPQHF